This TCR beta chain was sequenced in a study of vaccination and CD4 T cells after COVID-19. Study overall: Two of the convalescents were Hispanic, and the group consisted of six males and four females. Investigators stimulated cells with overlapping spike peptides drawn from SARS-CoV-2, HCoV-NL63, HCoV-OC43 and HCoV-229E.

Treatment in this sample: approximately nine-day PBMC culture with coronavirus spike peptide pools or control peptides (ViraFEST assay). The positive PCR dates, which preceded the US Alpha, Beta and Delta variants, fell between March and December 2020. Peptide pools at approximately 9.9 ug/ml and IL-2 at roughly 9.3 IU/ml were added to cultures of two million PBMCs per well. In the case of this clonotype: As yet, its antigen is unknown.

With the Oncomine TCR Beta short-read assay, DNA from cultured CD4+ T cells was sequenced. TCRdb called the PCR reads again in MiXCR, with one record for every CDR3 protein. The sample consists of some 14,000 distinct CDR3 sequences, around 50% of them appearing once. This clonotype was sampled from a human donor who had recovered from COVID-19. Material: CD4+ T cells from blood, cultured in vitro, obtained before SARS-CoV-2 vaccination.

DNA of the CDR3: TGCAGTGCTCGCCCCGGGACTCCATCCTACGAGCAGTACTTC. Its protein is CSARPGTPSYEQYF. The V gene is TRBV20-1, the J gene TRBJ2-7; D perhaps matches TRBD2 (6 bases). V lost 5 bases and J 1 base, leaving 15 bases between the germline ends. CDR1 DFQATT and CDR2 SNEGSKA come from the germline V gene (reference sequence). This CDR3 is 14 amino acids long.